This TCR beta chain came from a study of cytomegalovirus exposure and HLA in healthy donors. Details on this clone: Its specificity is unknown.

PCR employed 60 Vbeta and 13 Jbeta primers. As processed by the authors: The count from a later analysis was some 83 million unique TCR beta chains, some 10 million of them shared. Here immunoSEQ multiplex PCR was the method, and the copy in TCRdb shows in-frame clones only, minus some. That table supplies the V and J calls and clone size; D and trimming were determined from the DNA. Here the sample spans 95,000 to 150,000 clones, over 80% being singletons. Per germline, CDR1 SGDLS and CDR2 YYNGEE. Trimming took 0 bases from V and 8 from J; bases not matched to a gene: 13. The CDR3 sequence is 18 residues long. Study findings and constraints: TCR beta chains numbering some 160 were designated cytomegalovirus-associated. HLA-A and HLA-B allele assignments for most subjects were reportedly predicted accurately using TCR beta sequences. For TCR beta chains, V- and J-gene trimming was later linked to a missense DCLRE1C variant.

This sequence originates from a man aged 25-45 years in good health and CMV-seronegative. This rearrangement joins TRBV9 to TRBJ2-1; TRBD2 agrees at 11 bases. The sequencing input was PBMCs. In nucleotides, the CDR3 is TGTGCCAGCAGCGTAGATGGGCGTAGCGGGGGGGCCGGGTATGAGCAGTTCTTC. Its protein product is CASSVDGRSGGAGYEQFF.